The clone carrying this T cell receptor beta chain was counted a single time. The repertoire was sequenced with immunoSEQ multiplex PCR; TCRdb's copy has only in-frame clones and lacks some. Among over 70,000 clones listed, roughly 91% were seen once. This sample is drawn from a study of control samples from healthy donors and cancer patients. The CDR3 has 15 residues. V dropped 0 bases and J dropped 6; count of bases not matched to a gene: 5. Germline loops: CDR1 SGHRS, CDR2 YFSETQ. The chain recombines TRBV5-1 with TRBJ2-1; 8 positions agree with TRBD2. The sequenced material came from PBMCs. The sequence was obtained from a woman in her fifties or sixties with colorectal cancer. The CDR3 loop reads CASSLGLSGGNEQFF. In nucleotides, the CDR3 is TGCGCCAGCAGCTTGGGGTTGAGCGGGGGCAATGAGCAGTTCTTC.